These T cell receptor beta chains were read from a single sample in a study of response to subunit inactivated influenza vaccine. MiXCR was run by TCRdb on the RT-PCR reads, yielding one entry per CDR3 protein. The sample has hundreds of thousands of distinct CDR3 sequences, roughly 15% seen once. The specimen comprised PBMCs from blood, sampled 14 days before vaccination. The source is a man aged 50 to 59 who received an inactivated influenza vaccine. CDR3s leave out the opening cysteine and the closing phenylalanine or tryptophan.

CDR3: ASSPRPGARETQY; V: TRBV3-1; J: TRBJ2-5
CDR3: ASSGYRGHLKETQY; V: TRBV25-1; J: TRBJ2-5
CDR3: SAAVGGGTDTQY; V: TRBV20-1; J: TRBJ2-3
CDR3: SVSRTSGGAGELF; V: TRBV29-1; J: TRBJ2-2
CDR3: ASSQDLIRGGRNYGYT; V: TRBV4-3; J: TRBJ1-2
CDR3: ASSEEGPQH; V: TRBV2; J: TRBJ1-5
CDR3: ASSDGQGRTGELF; V: TRBV2; J: TRBJ2-2
CDR3: ASSPRQGSYGYT; V: TRBV3-1; J: TRBJ1-2
CDR3: ASSEAPWGRGRTDTQY; V: TRBV2; J: TRBJ2-3
CDR3: ASSLDASGTYNEQF; V: TRBV5-1; J: TRBJ2-1
CDR3: ASSQDGPGAHTGELF; V: TRBV4-3; J: TRBJ2-2
CDR3: ASSDRIPNEKLF; V: TRBV2; J: TRBJ1-4
CDR3: ASSWDPSYQPQH; V: TRBV7-2; J: TRBJ1-5
CDR3: SAREDPDQPQH; V: TRBV20-1; J: TRBJ1-5
CDR3: ASSFSGIGETQY; V: TRBV11-1; J: TRBJ2-5
CDR3: ASSPREGLRGNQPQH; V: TRBV12-3/TRBV12-4; J: TRBJ1-5
CDR3: ASSDATSGRYNEQF; V: TRBV5-6; J: TRBJ2-1
CDR3: ASKGAGKGPGRHSPLH; V: TRBV4-2; J: TRBJ1-6
CDR3: SARAGLQRGTYEQY; V: TRBV20-1; J: TRBJ2-7
CDR3: ASSPLRETQY; V: TRBV18; J: TRBJ2-5